Below, 25 T cell receptor beta chains from the same sample are listed, as sequenced in a study of T cells after yellow fever vaccination. One entry per CDR3 protein results from TCRdb running MiXCR on the 5' RACE reads. The sample yields some 550,000 distinct CDR3 sequences, roughly a fifth seen once. Here the sequenced sample was PBMCs, taken 15 days after the yellow fever booster vaccination. The receptors were sampled from a man under 40 who received the YFV17D yellow fever vaccine.

V usage is TRBV19 and J usage is TRBJ2-1, with a possible D match to TRBD2 (6 bases). The V gene lost 3 bases and the J gene lost 10 bases, with 16 bases spanning the gap. CDR1 is LNHDA, CDR2 SQIVND, per germline (reference sequence). This CDR3 has 14 residues. This CDR3 reads CASSIPKAGLEQFF. CDR3 bases: TGTGCCAGTAGTATCCCTAAAGCGGGCCTGGAGCAGTTCTTC.

This chain links TRBV6-5 with TRBJ2-1, with D unresolved. Germline assignment: CDR1 MNHEY and CDR2 SVGAGI. Trimming stripped 8 bases from V and 4 bases from J, with 6 bases between. CDR3 length equals 11 residues. CDR3 in amino acids: CASRRYNEQFF. In nucleotides, the CDR3 is TGTGCCAGCCGCCGGTACAATGAGCAGTTCTTC.

The rearrangement joins TRBV6-4 to TRBJ2-3; no firm D call. Trimming took off 0 bases at V and 3 bases at J, with 10 bases between the two ends. The CDR3 is 15 amino acids. Germline loops: CDR1 MRHNA, CDR2 SNTAGT. The CDR3 spells CASSDSIGRTDTQYF. The CDR3 bases are TGTGCCAGCAGTGACTCGATTGGAAGGACAGATACGCAGTATTTT.

The chain carries TRBV6-2 or TRBV6-3 and TRBJ2-2; D unresolved. CDR1 is MNHEY, CDR2 SVGEGT, per germline. Trimming removed 0 bases from V and 1 base from J, with 6 bases in between. This CDR3 comprises 15 residues. This chain's CDR3 is CASSYSLMNTGELFF. The CDR3 DNA reads TGTGCCAGCAGTTACTCCCTCATGAACACCGGGGAGCTGTTTTTT.

This clonotype showed up just a few times. The chain combines TRBV28 with TRBJ2-5, with D possibly TRBD2 on 5 matching bases. This CDR3 has 14 residues. Germline CDR1 is MDHEN and CDR2 is SYDVKM. The CDR3: CASHPAGSWETQYF. DNA for the CDR3: TGTGCTTCTCACCCGGCGGGTTCCTGGGAGACCCAGTACTTC.

This clonotype showed up just a few times. The chain carries TRBV20-1 and TRBJ1-5; possible D gene TRBD1, 6 bases. V dropped 5 bases and J dropped 2 bases, with 16 bases sitting between them. The CDR3 sequence is 15 residues long. The germline V gene has CDR1 DFQATT and CDR2 SNEGSKA (reference sequence). CDR3 nucleotides: TGCAGTGCTCCGGCGGGGGCGCGGGGCAATCAGCCCCAGCATTTT. Encoded protein: CSAPAGARGNQPQHF.

In its sample, this clonotype was seen a few times. V usage is TRBV7-3 and J usage is TRBJ2-1; a possible D gene is TRBD1 (6 bases). Germline CDR1 SGHTA, CDR2 FQGTGA. V was cut by 5 bases and J by 15 bases, with 20 bases left in between. The CDR3 spans 13 residues. CDR3 region: CASSTGSWGQRFF. CDR3 bases: TGTGCCAGCAGCACGGGCAGTTGGGGACAACGGTTCTTC.

The chain employs TRBV2 and TRBJ2-7; perhaps TRBD1 as D (6 bases). The CDR3 has 13 amino acids. Per germline, CDR1 SNHLY and CDR2 FYNNEI. Trimming took off 8 bases at V and 4 bases at J, with 15 bases between the two ends. Here the CDR3 reads CASEAGVAYEQYF. The CDR3 DNA reads as TGTGCCAGCGAAGCAGGGGTAGCGTACGAGCAGTACTTC.

This clonotype has more than one count but fewer than ten. The rearrangement links TRBV24-1 to TRBJ2-1; the match to TRBD2 covers 10 bases. Trimming took 3 bases from V and 8 from J; bases not matched to a gene: 12. CDR1 and CDR2 from the germline V gene are KGHDR and SFDVKD. The CDR3 is 17 amino acids. For the CDR3, the DNA is TGTGCCACCAGTGATGCCCGGGCTAGCGGGAGTGGCTATGAGCAGTTCTTC. This codes for CATSDARASGSGYEQFF.

V is TRBV6-1 and J is TRBJ2-1; weak D call: TRBD1 (6 bases). CDR1 is MNHNS and CDR2 is SASEGT in the germline V gene. The CDR3 runs to 13 residues. The ends were cut back, 7 bases at V and 2 bases at J, with 9 bases in the middle. This CDR3 is CASKGVPYNEQFF. CDR3 bases: TGTGCCAGCAAGGGGGTTCCCTACAATGAGCAGTTCTTC.

This clonotype occurred a few times. The genes are TRBV6-1 and TRBJ2-1, with TRBD2 identical over 11 bases. CDR1 is MNHNS and CDR2 is SASEGT in the germline V gene. This CDR3 is built from 15 residues. After removal of 3 bases from V and 5 bases from J, the junction contained 3 bases not matched to a gene. CDR3 protein: CASSDGTSGNNEQFF. In DNA form, the CDR3 reads TGTGCCAGCAGTGATGGGACTAGCGGAAACAATGAGCAGTTCTTC.

The rearrangement uses TRBV5-1 and TRBJ2-3; D gene uncertain. Trimming left V 4 bases short and J 5 bases short, with 17 bases between. The CDR3 extends over 15 amino acids. Germline V gives CDR1 SGHRS, CDR2 YFSETQ. This CDR3 reads CASSQSEGPVDTQYF. CDR3 nucleotides: TGCGCCAGCAGCCAATCGGAAGGGCCTGTAGATACGCAGTATTTT.

The V gene is TRBV15, the J gene TRBJ2-7, with 12 positions matching TRBD1. Trimming removed 3 bases from V and 7 bases from J; junction bases left unmatched: 10. CDR3 size: 16 residues. Germline V lookup: CDR1 LNHNV, CDR2 YYDKDF (reference sequence). Written as DNA, the CDR3 is TGTGCCACCAGCAGCTCCTGGGACAGGGGGCGGTGGGAGCAGTACTTC. Encoded protein: CATSSSWDRGRWEQYF.

This rearrangement joins TRBV12-3 or TRBV12-4 to TRBJ1-1; 9 nucleotides line up with TRBD1. CDR3 size: 16 residues. Trimming at V came to 5 bases and at J to 4 bases, leaving 11 bases not matched to a gene. This CDR3 reads CASSVRTGESGTEAFF. CDR3 nucleotide sequence: TGTGCCAGCAGTGTAAGGACAGGGGAGAGTGGCACTGAAGCTTTCTTT.

V is TRBV7-2 and J is TRBJ2-2; 8 bases fit TRBD1. The CDR3 is made up of 16 amino acids. After removal of 5 bases from V and 8 bases from J, the junction contained 13 bases not matched to a gene. From germline, CDR1 is SGHTA and CDR2 FQGNSA. The DNA of the CDR3 is TGTGCCAGCAGCCCCCAAGACAGGGGAGGCCAGGGGGAGCTGTTTTTT. Amino acid sequence: CASSPQDRGGQGELFF.

Only a few counts were recorded for this clonotype. The rearrangement joins TRBV20-1 to TRBJ2-5, with 10 bases that match TRBD2. The CDR3 covers 14 residues. Germline assignment: CDR1 DFQATT and CDR2 SNEGSKA (reference sequence). Germline trimming cut 6 bases from V and 4 bases from J; bases unmatched to any gene: 8. This CDR3 reads CSASGREEGETQYF. The DNA of the CDR3 is TGCAGTGCCAGCGGGAGGGAAGAGGGAGAGACCCAGTACTTC.

The J gene is TRBJ2-7, the V gene TRBV4-3; 11 nucleotides agree with TRBD2. Trimming took 4 bases from V and 2 from J; bases not matched to a gene: 4. The CDR3 covers 15 residues. In germline, CDR1 is LGHNA, CDR2 YSLEER. CDR3 loop: CASSRQLAGAYEQYF. For the CDR3, the DNA is TGCGCCAGCAGCCGACAACTAGCGGGAGCCTACGAGCAGTACTTC.

The rearrangement joins TRBV5-1 to TRBJ2-1, with D perhaps matching TRBD1 (5 bases). In germline, CDR1 is SGHRS, CDR2 YFSETQ. Trimming cost V 5 bases and J 6 bases, with 12 bases left between them. The CDR3 has 13 residues. The CDR3: CASREPQGNEQFF. The CDR3 nucleotides are TGCGCCAGCAGGGAGCCTCAGGGCAATGAGCAGTTCTTC.

This clonotype has a single count. This sequence joins TRBV4-3 and TRBJ2-3; TRBD2 might be the D (5 bases). CDR1 and CDR2 (germline): LGHNA, YSLEER. V was trimmed by 0 bases and J by 1 base, leaving 11 bases between them. The CDR3 sequence is 16 residues long. CDR3 DNA sequence: TGCGCCAGCAGCCAAGATAGCAAGGAGGGCACAGATACGCAGTATTTT. Translation: CASSQDSKEGTDTQYF.

The rearrangement uses TRBV6-5 and TRBJ2-1; D uncertain. CDR1 MNHEY and CDR2 SVGAGI come from the germline V gene. Trimming shortened V by 2 bases and J by 7 bases, and 9 bases separated the two germline ends. The CDR3 contains 13 residues. The CDR3, as DNA: TGTGCCAGCAGTTACACTTTATCAAATGAGCAGTTCTTC. As protein: CASSYTLSNEQFF.

This clonotype was counted at least ten times. This chain joins TRBV27 and TRBJ2-3, with 11 positions matching TRBD2. V trimming: 1 base; J trimming: 4 bases; junction bases outside the gene matches: 7. The CDR3 has 17 amino acids. The V gene's germline CDR1 is MNHEY and CDR2 SMNVEV (reference sequence). CDR3 DNA sequence: TGTGCCAGCAGTTTATTGGGTAGCGGGAGGGCGGCAGATACGCAGTATTTT. Translating it yields CASSLLGSGRAADTQYF.

This clonotype was counted many times. V gene TRBV7-2 combines with J gene TRBJ2-7, with D perhaps TRBD1 (6 bases). Germline CDR1 and CDR2: SGHTA and FQGNSA. V shed 1 base and J shed 3 bases, with 19 bases lying between them. CDR3 length equals 17 residues. The CDR3 reads CASSLEWQGRAYYEQYF. The CDR3 nucleotides are TGTGCCAGCAGCTTAGAATGGCAGGGGCGCGCCTACTACGAGCAGTACTTC.

The sample holds many counts of this clonotype. This chain uses TRBV18 with TRBJ1-2; perhaps TRBD1 as D (5 bases). The germline CDR1 and CDR2 sequences are KGHSH and LQKENI. Trimming left V 3 bases short and J 7 bases short, with 12 bases between. This CDR3 comprises 13 residues. DNA for the CDR3: TGTGCCAGCTCACCGTCGGACACGCGTGGCTACACCTTC. It is translated as CASSPSDTRGYTF.

V gene TRBV5-5 combines with J gene TRBJ2-7, with D uncertain. V dropped 2 bases and J dropped 9 bases, with 21 bases sitting between them. This CDR3 comprises 15 residues. Germline CDR1 and CDR2: SGHKS and YYEKEE (reference sequence). CDR3 nucleotides: TGTGCCAGCAGCTTATCCGGGCGAGACCATCCCGCGCAGTACTTC. Translating gives CASSLSGRDHPAQYF.

The chain couples TRBV20-1 to TRBJ2-7; 9 positions match TRBD1. With V trimmed by 4 bases and J by 3 bases, 10 bases remained unmatched. CDR3 length: 15 residues. Germline CDR1 and CDR2: DFQATT and SNEGSKA (reference sequence). As DNA, the CDR3 is TGCAGTGCTATATCTACCGGGACAGGGAACTACGAGCAGTACTTC. Its protein product is CSAISTGTGNYEQYF.